This T cell receptor (beta chain) was recorded in a study of OX40 agonist ivuxolimab in advanced cancers. Background on the study: Patients with prior anti-PD-1, anti-PD-L1 or anti-CTLA-4 therapy were eligible; 40% had some.

The assay was immunoSEQ multiplex PCR, and TCRdb's table has in-frame clones only and misses some. This repertoire shows some 5,100 clones, approximately 72% found once; its top ten account for approximately 72%. V was trimmed by 6 bases and J by 6 bases, leaving 14 bases between them. This CDR3 is built from 14 residues. Germline assignment: CDR1 SGHVS and CDR2 FNYEAQ. This chain links TRBV7-6 with TRBJ1-4; D ambiguous. The material sequenced was CD4+ or CD8+ T cells sorted from blood, taken in a trial of the OX40 agonist ivuxolimab. The sequence was obtained from an adult with an advanced solid tumor such as melanoma, head and neck, liver or kidney cancer. This CDR3 is CASSQDLGDEKLFF. The CDR3 coding sequence is TGTGCCAGCAGTCAAGATTTGGGTGATGAAAAACTGTTTTTT.